Listed here are 8 T cell receptor beta chains from one sample, sequenced in a study of blood T cell repertoires in COVID-19. Sequenced by immunoSEQ multiplex PCR; TCRdb stores in-frame clones only, minus some. The sample includes approximately 60,000 clones, roughly three quarters of them seen just once. Material for sequencing was peripheral blood. The receptors derive from an elderly woman with active or convalescent COVID-19.

The V and J genes are TRBV30 and TRBJ1-5; D gene ambiguous. Trimming stripped 1 base from V and 6 bases from J, with 13 bases between. The CDR3 runs 14 residues. CDR1 and CDR2 (germline): GTSNPN, SVGIG (reference sequence). As DNA, the CDR3 is TGTGCCTGGAGTGCAGGCGGGGTAGTTCAGCCCCAGCATTTT. This codes for CAWSAGGVVQPQHF.

The chain joins TRBV7-2 to TRBJ1-5, with 8 bases fitting TRBD1. The V and J ends lost 7 bases and 6 bases, in that order; junction bases with no gene match: 5. CDR3 length: 13 amino acids. In germline, CDR1 is SGHTA, CDR2 FQGNSA. CDR3 loop: CASTDRGSQPQHF. CDR3 nucleotides: TGTGCCAGCACTGACAGGGGTAGTCAGCCCCAGCATTTT.

In this sample, this clone turned up a few times. CDR3 loop: CSVNREGLSGYTF. In DNA form, the CDR3 reads TGCAGCGTGAACAGGGAGGGTTTGAGTGGCTACACCTTC. The chain couples TRBV29-1 to TRBJ1-2; TRBD1 might be the D (6 bases). Germline CDR1 and CDR2: SQVTM and ANQGSEA. V lost 6 bases, J lost 7 bases, and 18 bases lay in between. The length of the CDR3 is 13 residues.

The chain uses TRBV4-2 and TRBJ1-5; D call uncertain. This CDR3 is built from 14 residues. Trimming shortened V by 0 bases and J by 3 bases, and 6 bases separated the two germline ends. CDR1 is LGHNA and CDR2 is YNFKEQ in the germline V gene. The CDR3 DNA reads TGTGCCAGCAGCCAAGATTCGTCCAATCAGCCCCAGCATTTT. Residues: CASSQDSSNQPQHF.

The genes are TRBV2 and TRBJ2-2; unclear D gene. Germline CDR1 is SNHLY and CDR2 is FYNNEI. Trimming removed 2 bases from V and 2 bases from J, with 12 bases in between. The CDR3 runs 16 residues. The CDR3 is CASSEQRVVNTGELFF. Written as DNA, the CDR3 is TGTGCCAGCAGTGAACAACGGGTGGTCAACACCGGGGAGCTGTTTTTT.

This clone was detected only once. This chain joins TRBV10-1 and TRBJ1-1; 7 nucleotides match TRBD1. V was clipped by 0 bases and J by 2 bases; unmatched bases: 3. The V gene's germline CDR1 is WNHNN and CDR2 SYGVQD (reference sequence). CDR3 length: 15 residues. The CDR3 loop reads CASSESGTANTEAFF. CDR3 coding DNA: TGCGCCAGCAGTGAGTCGGGGACAGCCAACACTGAAGCTTTCTTT.

The rearrangement joins TRBV15 to TRBJ2-3, with D perhaps matching TRBD2 (6 bases). V gave up 5 bases and J gave up 5 bases, with 17 bases separating them. CDR1 and CDR2 (germline): LNHNV, YYDKDF (reference sequence). The CDR3 runs 15 residues. The CDR3 nucleotides read TGTGCCACCAGCGCGGGACCGCCACCCTTAGATACGCAGTATTTT. It codes for CATSAGPPPLDTQYF.

V usage is TRBV11-3 and J usage is TRBJ2-7; possible D gene TRBD1, 5 bases. Germline V gene lookup returns CDR1 SGHNT and CDR2 YENEEA. V dropped 0 bases and J dropped 3 bases, with 18 bases sitting between them. The CDR3 totals 17 residues. The CDR3 DNA reads TGTGCCAGCAGCTTAGAAAGGGGCCTAAAGGGAAGCTACGAGCAGTACTTC. As protein: CASSLERGLKGSYEQYF. Full variable domain (missing parts from reference TRBV11-3 and TRBJ2-7): EAGVVQSPRYKIIEKKQPVAFWCNPISGHNTLYWYLQNLGQGPELLIRYENEEAVDDSQLPKDRFSAERLKGVDSTLKIQPAELGDSAVYLCASSLERGLKGSYEQYFGPGTRLTVT.